These T cell receptor beta chains were read from a single sample in a study of blood T cell repertoires in COVID-19. Here immunoSEQ multiplex PCR was the method, and the copy in TCRdb shows in-frame clones only, minus some. This sample has fewer than 250,000 clones; about 83% occur once, and the top ten carry 5% to 7%. Specimen: peripheral blood. All receptors derive from a woman aged 80 or older with COVID-19, enrolled during active disease. Each CDR3 is given with its conserved first and last residue. The D gene is left open where the match is weak. Size tells how often a clone was seen (once, few, many) or the class of an expanded clone, and some rows leave it out.

V	J	size	D	CDR3	DNA
TRBV7-8	TRBJ1-5	few	NA	CASSSGTFDNQPQHF	TGTGCCAGCAGTTCCGGGACATTTGACAATCAGCCCCAGCATTTT
TRBV5-1	TRBJ1-2	NA	TRBD1	CASSLGQGADYGYTF	TGCGCCAGCAGCCTCGGACAGGGGGCAGACTATGGCTACACCTTC
TRBV18	TRBJ1-1	NA	NA	CASSPLLTANTEAFF	TGTGCCAGCTCACCACTGCTAACAGCGAACACTGAAGCTTTCTTT
TRBV9	TRBJ2-3	NA	TRBD2	CASSTTSGAMNTQYF	TGTGCCAGCAGCACGACTAGCGGCGCAATGAATACGCAGTATTTT
TRBV5-1	TRBJ2-7	NA	TRBD1	CASTTGGVMGEQYF	TGCGCCAGCACGACAGGGGGCGTTATGGGCGAGCAGTACTTC
TRBV5-5	TRBJ2-1	NA	TRBD2	CASSLEASGDYNEQFF	TGTGCCAGCAGCTTGGAAGCCAGCGGGGACTACAATGAGCAGTTCTTC
TRBV7-8	TRBJ2-7	few	NA	CASSPRQASSYEQYF	TGTGCCAGCAGCCCTCGACAGGCGAGCTCCTACGAGCAGTACTTC
TRBV5-1	TRBJ2-1	NA	TRBD2	CASSLEGGGLNEQFF	TGCGCCAGCAGCCTAGAAGGCGGGGGGTTGAATGAGCAGTTCTTC
TRBV27	TRBJ2-2	NA	TRBD2	CASSLSGTSVYTGELFF	TGTGCCAGCAGTTTGTCCGGGACTAGCGTATACACCGGGGAGCTGTTTTTT
TRBV9	TRBJ1-1	NA	TRBD1	CASSVVRGRTEAFF	TGTGCCAGCAGCGTAGTAAGGGGGCGGACTGAAGCTTTCTTT
TRBV13	TRBJ1-2	NA	NA	CASSLGRTVNYGYTF	TGTGCCAGCAGCTTAGGCAGAACCGTTAACTATGGCTACACCTTC
TRBV2	TRBJ2-2	few	NA	CASKTGTNTGELFF	TGTGCCAGCAAAACGGGGACGAACACCGGGGAGCTGTTTTTT
TRBV15	TRBJ1-5	NA	NA	CATSRGRLGNQPQHF	TGTGCCACCAGCAGAGGACGACTCGGGAATCAGCCCCAGCATTTT
TRBV10-2	TRBJ2-1	once	TRBD1	CASRRPDRDNEQFF	TGCGCCAGCAGGAGACCCGACAGGGACAATGAGCAGTTCTTC
TRBV4-1	TRBJ1-3	few	NA	CASSGSSGNTIYF	TGCGCCAGCAGCGGCAGCTCTGGAAACACCATATATTTT
TRBV4-2	TRBJ2-1	once	TRBD2	CASSQEWLLAGGLSSYNEQFF	TGTGCCAGCAGCCAAGAATGGCTACTAGCGGGGGGGCTTAGCTCCTACAATGAGCAGTTCTTC
TRBV6-2/TRBV6-3	TRBJ1-2	NA	NA	CASSLLITLTF	TGTGCCAGCAGTCTACTCATTACCCTCACCTTC
TRBV14	TRBJ2-7	NA	NA	CASSPQGISYEQYF	TGTGCCAGCAGCCCCCAGGGAATCTCCTACGAGCAGTACTTC
TRBV30	TRBJ1-3	NA	NA	CAWSVRQAIKGNTIYF	TGTGCCTGGAGCGTTAGGCAGGCGATTAAAGGAAACACCATATATTTT
TRBV30	TRBJ1-1	NA	TRBD1	CAWSVGTGSSAGAFF	TGTGCCTGGAGTGTAGGGACAGGGAGCTCCGCCGGGGCTTTCTTT
TRBV6-5	TRBJ1-3	NA	NA	CASRSRSGNTIYF	TGTGCCAGCCGGTCCCGCTCTGGAAACACCATATATTTT
TRBV5-1	TRBJ1-1	NA	TRBD1	CASSSGQGTTEAFF	TGCGCCAGCAGCTCGGGACAGGGAACCACTGAAGCTTTCTTT
TRBV5-1	TRBJ1-1	NA	TRBD1	CASSSTGTGGWTEAFF	TGCGCCAGCAGCTCCACCGGGACAGGGGGTTGGACTGAAGCTTTCTTT
TRBV5-1	TRBJ2-2	NA	NA	CASSFLGLNTGELFF	TGCGCCAGCAGCTTTTTGGGGCTCAACACCGGGGAGCTGTTTTTT
TRBV5-8	TRBJ1-6	NA	NA	CASSLATTGGRNSPLHF	TGTGCCAGCAGCTTGGCAACGACGGGAGGCCGTAATTCACCCCTCCACTTT
TRBV18	TRBJ1-2	NA	TRBD1	CASSPGGRTGGAVYGYTF	TGTGCCAGCTCACCTGGGGGTCGGACAGGGGGCGCAGTCTATGGCTACACCTTC
TRBV27	TRBJ1-2	NA	NA	CASSPHGANYGYTF	TGTGCCAGCAGTCCCCACGGGGCTAACTATGGCTACACCTTC
TRBV19	TRBJ1-5	NA	NA	CASVGRASNQPQHF	TGTGCCTCCGTGGGGAGGGCAAGCAATCAGCCCCAGCATTTT